This T cell receptor beta chain was sequenced during a study of persistence of HIV-infected CD4 T cells. Study context: Blood samples, up to 180 mL, came from multiple time points, except a couple of leukapheresis donors sampled once.

Per the germline V gene, CDR1 is SGHRS and CDR2 is YFSETQ. The CDR3 is 16 amino acids. V was pared by 0 bases and J by 3 bases, with 5 bases of the junction left unmatched. Sequencing used immunoSEQ version 4 in survey mode. Profiling relied on immunoSEQ multiplex PCR, and the TCRdb table lists in-frame clones only, not all of them. Altogether some 40,000 clones are present, more than 85% being singletons, with the ten largest covering about 1.7%. Nonspecific anti-CD3/anti-CD28 bead stimulation represents the broad CD4+ T cell repertoire. CD4+ T cells upregulating both CD40 ligand and CD69 were sorted as responding cells. A note on this clone: Its antigen is undetermined.

The sequences come from CD4+ T cells sorted from PBMCs after approximately 20-hour stimulation, collected from a patient who received antiretroviral therapy. The clonotype was recovered from an adult man with HIV who was CMV-seropositive. V gene TRBV5-1 combines with J gene TRBJ2-3, with 9 bases identical to TRBD1. The DNA for the CDR3 is TGCGCCAGCAGCTTGGGGGGACAGGGAGGGACAGATACGCAGTATTTT. It translates to CASSLGGQGGTDTQYF.